This T cell receptor beta chain comes out of a study of technical replicates of blood from a few donors. J gave up 3 bases and V 1 base, and 3 bases lay outside the gene matches. CDR3 length: 15 residues. Per germline, CDR1 MGHDK and CDR2 SYGVNS. Repertoires were generated with immunoSEQ multiplex PCR, while TCRdb's copy carries only in-frame clones and drops some. Of under 80,000 clones in the sample, approximately 96% were seen once. The TCR sequence derives from a human donor in good health. V is TRBV25-1 and J is TRBJ2-1, with TRBD2 matching over 7 bases. Sequencing input: T cells isolated from PBMCs. CDR3 protein: CASSEFRGDYNEQFF. CDR3 DNA sequence: TGTGCCAGCAGTGAATTTCGGGGGGACTACAATGAGCAGTTCTTC. Variable domain in full (rest from reference TRBV25-1 and TRBJ2-1): EADIYQTPRYLVIGTGKKITLECSQTMGHDKMYWYQQDPGMELHLIHYSYGVNSTEKGDLSSESTVSRIRTEHFPLTLESARPSHTSQYLCASSEFRGDYNEQFFGPGTRLTVL.